The present T cell receptor (beta chain) was sequenced within a study of T-cell memory formation after mild COVID-19. In the study overall: Clusters of TCRs were largely donor specific.

In this sample, this clonotype turned up a few times. The target antigen is unknown. A 5'RACE reaction primed in the constant segment made cDNA libraries of TCR alpha and TCR beta, and these carried sample barcodes and UMIs. In TCRdb, the 5' RACE reads were re-called with MiXCR into one record per CDR3 protein. The sample records about 400,000 distinct CDR3 sequences, roughly 15% being singletons. The CDR3 contains 14 residues. In germline, CDR1 is LGHNA, CDR2 YSLEER. V lost 1 base and J 4 bases, leaving 8 bases between the germline ends. Study-level points and caveats: Prior to infection, memory already included some responding clones, suggesting cross-reactive memory joined. CD4/CD8 balance characterized clones contracting day 15 to 85, and CD4+ skew characterized later expanders.

The clonotype comes from a man between 18 and 35 years old who had mild COVID-19 (a few samples of this study predate the infection). Cell type and time point are not known. This chain links TRBV4-3 with TRBJ2-1; no clear D. Input material: PBMCs or a T cell subset sorted from them (not recorded which). The CDR3 is CASSQVRQYNEQFF. The CDR3 bases are TGCGCCAGCAGCCAAGTTCGCCAGTACAATGAGCAGTTCTTC.